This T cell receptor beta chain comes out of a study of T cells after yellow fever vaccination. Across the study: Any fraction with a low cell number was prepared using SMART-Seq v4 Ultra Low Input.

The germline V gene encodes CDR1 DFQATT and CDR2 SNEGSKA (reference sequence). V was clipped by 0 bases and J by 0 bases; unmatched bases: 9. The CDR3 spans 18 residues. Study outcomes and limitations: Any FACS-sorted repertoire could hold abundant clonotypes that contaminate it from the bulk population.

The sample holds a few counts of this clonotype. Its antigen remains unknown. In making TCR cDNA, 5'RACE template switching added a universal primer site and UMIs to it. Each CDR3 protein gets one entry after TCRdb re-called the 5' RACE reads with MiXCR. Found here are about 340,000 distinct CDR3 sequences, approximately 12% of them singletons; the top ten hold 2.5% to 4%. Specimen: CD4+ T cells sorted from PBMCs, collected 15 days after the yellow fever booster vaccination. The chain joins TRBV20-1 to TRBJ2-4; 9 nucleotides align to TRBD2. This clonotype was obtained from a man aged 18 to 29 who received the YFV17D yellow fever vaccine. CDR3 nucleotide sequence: TGCAGTGCTAGAGATTCCCAGCGGGGGGTCCGAGCCAAAAACATTCAGTACTTC. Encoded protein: CSARDSQRGVRAKNIQYF.